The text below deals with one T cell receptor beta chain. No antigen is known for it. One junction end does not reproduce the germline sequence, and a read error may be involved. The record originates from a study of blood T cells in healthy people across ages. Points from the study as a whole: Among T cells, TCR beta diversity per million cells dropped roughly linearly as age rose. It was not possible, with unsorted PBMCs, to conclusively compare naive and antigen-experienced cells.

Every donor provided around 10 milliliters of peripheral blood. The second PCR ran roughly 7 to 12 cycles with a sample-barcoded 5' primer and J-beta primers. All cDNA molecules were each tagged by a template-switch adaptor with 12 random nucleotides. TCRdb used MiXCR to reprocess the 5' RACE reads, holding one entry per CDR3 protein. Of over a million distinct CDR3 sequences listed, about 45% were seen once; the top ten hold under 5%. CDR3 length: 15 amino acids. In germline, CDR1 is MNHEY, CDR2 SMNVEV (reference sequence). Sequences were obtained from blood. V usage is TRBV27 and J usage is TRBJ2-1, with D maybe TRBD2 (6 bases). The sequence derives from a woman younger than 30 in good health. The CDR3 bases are TGTGCCGGCAGTCCCCGTGCCTATCCGGGAGCTGAGCAGTTCTTC. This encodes CAGSPRAYPGAEQFF.